The rows below give T cell receptor beta chains drawn from one sample of a study of blood T cell repertoires in COVID-19. TCRdb keeps only in-frame clones here, not all; method: immunoSEQ multiplex PCR. The profile covers approximately 53,000 clones, with 90% appearing a single time and roughly 9.8% taken by the ten largest. Sequencing used peripheral blood. The receptor source for this set is a woman aged 80 or over with acute or convalescent COVID-19. CDR3s include the opening cysteine and the closing phenylalanine or tryptophan. A D gene is named only where the DNA matches it firmly. Size values are once, few and many counts, or a class for expanded clones, and some rows have none.

d_gene,v_gene,j_gene,abundance,len,CDR3nt,CDR3aa
.,TRBV18,TRBJ2-1,.,16,TGTGCCAGCTCACCTCGCGAGGGCCGGTCGGGTAATGAGCAGTTCTTC,CASSPREGRSGNEQFF
.,TRBV28,TRBJ1-5,few,13,TGTGCCAGCAGTCACGACAGCTATCAGCCCCAGCATTTT,CASSHDSYQPQHF
TRBD1,TRBV3-1/TRBV3-2,TRBJ2-2,.,16,TGTGCCAGCAGCCATCGACAGGGACGGAACACCGGGGAGCTGTTTTTT,CASSHRQGRNTGELFF
.,TRBV28,TRBJ2-7,.,17,TGTGCCAGCAGTTTATCGGAGTGGGGGCAAAACTCCTACGAGCAGTACTTC,CASSLSEWGQNSYEQYF
.,TRBV18,TRBJ1-2,.,17,TGTGCCAGCTCACCACTTAGCGGAGGGCTACAAGAGGATGGCTACACCTTC,CASSPLSGGLQEDGYTF
TRBD2,TRBV7-8,TRBJ2-3,.,14,TGTGCCAGCAGACCTAGCGGGAGTGCAGATACGCAGTATTTT,CASRPSGSADTQYF
.,TRBV6-5,TRBJ2-4,.,13,TGTGCCAGCAGGGCTCCGGGGAAAAACATTCAGTACTTC,CASRAPGKNIQYF
.,TRBV2,TRBJ1-6,.,12,TGTGCCAGCAGTGTTGGAGTTGTTGCCCTCCACTTT,CASSVGVVALHF
TRBD2,TRBV5-1,TRBJ2-5,once,16,TGCGCCAGCAGCTCGGGACTAGCGGGAGGGAGGGAGACCCAGTACTTC,CASSSGLAGGRETQYF
TRBD2,TRBV4-2,TRBJ2-7,once,16,TGTGCCAGCAGCCAAGAATGGCTAGCGGGAGTCTACGAGCAGTACTTC,CASSQEWLAGVYEQYF
TRBD2,TRBV28,TRBJ2-1,.,15,TGTGCCAGCAGGCGGACTAGCAGCTCCTACAATGAGCAGTTCTTC,CASRRTSSSYNEQFF
.,TRBV19,TRBJ1-3,once,16,TGTGCCAGTACCCTTGGAGGCCTGAGCTCTGGAAACACCATATATTTT,CASTLGGLSSGNTIYF
TRBD1,TRBV30,TRBJ1-2,.,12,TGTGCCTGGAAAGAACAGGGGTATGGCTACACCTTC,CAWKEQGYGYTF
.,TRBV19,TRBJ1-1,.,16,TGTGCCAGTAGTATCGGTCAGGGTTACATGAACACTGAAGCTTTCTTT,CASSIGQGYMNTEAFF
.,TRBV18,TRBJ2-3,few,14,TGTGCCAGCTCACCAACGCCTAGCGCAGATACGCAGTATTTT,CASSPTPSADTQYF
.,TRBV30,TRBJ2-2,few,15,TGTGCCTGGAGGGTTCCTCTAGGCTACACCGGGGAGCTGTTTTTT,CAWRVPLGYTGELFF
TRBD1,TRBV6-4,TRBJ2-2,.,16,TGTGCCAGCAGTCAGGAAGGGGGCCTCGGCACCGGGGAGCTGTTTTTT,CASSQEGGLGTGELFF
TRBD1,TRBV7-2,TRBJ2-1,.,14,TGTGCCAGCAGCTTAGCGATAGACAGGGATGAGCAGTTCTTC,CASSLAIDRDEQFF
.,TRBV10-3,TRBJ2-7,few,11,TGTGCCATCAGTGAGCAGGATTGGCAGTACTTC,CAISEQDWQYF
.,TRBV19,TRBJ1-2,.,15,TGTGCCAGTACTGAGAACGGGGTGATAGGCGATGGCTACACCTTC,CASTENGVIGDGYTF
.,TRBV30,TRBJ2-5,.,14,TGTGCCTGGAGTGAGGTGGGGCGGCCAGAGACCCAGTACTTC,CAWSEVGRPETQYF
TRBD1,TRBV4-1,TRBJ1-2,few,16,TGCGCCAGCAGCCAAGTCCGACAGGGCTCCGCTAAGGGCTACACCTTC,CASSQVRQGSAKGYTF
.,TRBV5-1,TRBJ2-1,.,15,TGCGCCAGCAGCTTGGGTGGCGGGATTAAGAATGAGCAGTTCTTC,CASSLGGGIKNEQFF
TRBD1,TRBV5-1,TRBJ2-1,.,15,TGCGCCAGCAGCTTGGGGACAGGACCCCTCAATGAGCAGTTCTTC,CASSLGTGPLNEQFF
TRBD1,TRBV18,TRBJ1-1,.,14,TGTGCCAGCTCATCGACAGGGGGAGACACTGAAGCTTTCTTT,CASSSTGGDTEAFF
.,TRBV18,TRBJ2-7,.,13,TGTGCCAGCTCTGACTTCGGCCCCTACGAGCAGTACTTC,CASSDFGPYEQYF
.,TRBV5-8,TRBJ1-5,.,12,TGTGCCAGCAGCCCTAGTTCGATAAGAGAGCATTTT,CASSPSSIREHF
TRBD1,TRBV7-2,TRBJ1-5,.,18,TGTGCCAGCAGCTTAGTAGCGGGGACAGGGAGGAACAATCAGCCCCAGCATTTT,CASSLVAGTGRNNQPQHF
.,TRBV4-3,TRBJ2-7,.,16,TGCGCCAGCAGCCAAGATCGGTCAGGGGTAATCTACGAGCAGTACTTC,CASSQDRSGVIYEQYF
.,TRBV19,TRBJ1-1,.,12,TGTGCCAGTAGTAGACAGCAGTCGGAAGCTTTCTTT,CASSRQQSEAFF
TRBD2,TRBV7-2,TRBJ2-1,.,16,TGTGCCAGCAGCTTAGCGGGGACTAGCGGGAGCAATGAGCAGTTCTTC,CASSLAGTSGSNEQFF
.,TRBV5-1,TRBJ2-1,.,14,TGCGCCAGCAGTACAGGAGAAGATTACAATGAGCAGTTCTTC,CASSTGEDYNEQFF
TRBD2,TRBV29-1,TRBJ2-3,.,13,TGCAGCGCCAGTGGGGGAGCGGGGGATACGCAGTATTTT,CSASGGAGDTQYF